The sequence of this TCR beta chain was determined in a study of long-term antiretroviral therapy in people with HIV. Findings and limits, study-wide: It was observed that HIV repertoires exhibited narrower CDR3 length ranges than controls. Once patients were on ART, diversity went higher but still fell short of transplant donor controls.

Researchers report immunoSEQ v3.0 was run at survey level. This table comes from immunoSEQ multiplex PCR, and its TCRdb copy is limited to in-frame clones, with some not included. The data contain more than 20,000 clones, roughly 87% of them singletons. In the case of this clone: Its antigen is undetermined.

The CDR3 length is 16 residues. J gave up 1 base and V 3 bases, and 6 bases lay outside the gene matches. In germline, CDR1 is SGHDT, CDR2 YYEEEE. This sequence was found in a man aged 45-65 years with HIV. The chain has TRBV5-6 and TRBJ1-3; 8 bases are a match to TRBD1. Sample: unsorted PBMCs, taken 0.3 years after starting antiretroviral therapy. CDR3 sequence (DNA): TGTGCCAGCAGCTGGGGGGACAGGCCTTCTGGAAACACCATATATTTT. Translating it yields CASSWGDRPSGNTIYF.